In this sample, the clone carrying this T cell receptor beta chain turned up many times. Its antigen is not identified. A single record per CDR3 protein comes from TCRdb applying MiXCR to the RACE reads. The sample lists roughly 30,000 distinct CDR3 sequences; 7.5% to 10% were seen once. Time point in this sample: patch test 2, 6 weeks after DPC sensitization. Noted treatment: therapeutic diphenylcyclopropenone sensitization with weekly scalp DPC. Blood draws came first, before each patch test. This sample is drawn from a study of human T cells and chemical hapten exposure. The overall study: Alopecia areata, totalis or universalis was found in mostly female patients.

Study results and caveats: High-frequency TCRs, those above 1 in 1000, stayed the same after DPC sensitization. The donor cohort had alopecia, so its immune response may not match that of healthy people.

CDR1 SGHNT and CDR2 YENEEA come from the germline V gene. The V and J ends lost 5 bases and 7 bases respectively, with 21 bases between them. The CDR3 loop spans 16 amino acids. This receptor was obtained from a man aged 25-45 years with alopecia areata. Some clones in this sample may be carry-over from other donors' samples. The gene calls are TRBV11-3 and TRBJ2-1, with D perhaps matching TRBD2 (7 bases). The specimen comprised whole blood, sampled in connection with sensitization to the hapten diphenylcyclopropenone (DPC). The CDR3 loop reads CASSGGVGGGPNEQFF. Written as DNA, the CDR3 is TGTGCCAGCAGCGGAGGAGTAGGGGGAGGGCCGAATGAGCAGTTCTTC.